The TCR beta chain under discussion was sequenced for a study of cytomegalovirus exposure and HLA in healthy donors. Study-level results: Researchers catalogued under 200 TCR beta chains as cytomegalovirus-associated. The authors excluded some V segments, including TRBV6-2 and TRBV6-3, as indistinguishable. A later analysis reported that several of the most significant clusters appeared to be linked to common viral pathogens, among them Epstein-Barr virus.

The PCR had 60 Vbeta and 13 Jbeta primers. Here immunoSEQ multiplex PCR was the method, and the copy in TCRdb shows in-frame clones only, minus some. The sample has over 100,000 clones, over 65% seen once. On this clone: The antigen remains undetermined.

This CDR3 spans 14 amino acids. The germline V gene encodes CDR1 MNHNY and CDR2 SVGAGI (reference sequence). The V and J ends lost 0 bases and 2 bases respectively, with 6 bases between them. This chain joins TRBV6-6 and TRBJ2-3; D remains ambiguous. The receptor comes from a woman aged 25 to 39 in good health and CMV-seronegative. Material for sequencing was PBMCs. CDR3 nucleotides: TGTGCCAGCAGTTACTCGCAGTTCACAGATACGCAGTATTTT. This translates into CASSYSQFTDTQYF.